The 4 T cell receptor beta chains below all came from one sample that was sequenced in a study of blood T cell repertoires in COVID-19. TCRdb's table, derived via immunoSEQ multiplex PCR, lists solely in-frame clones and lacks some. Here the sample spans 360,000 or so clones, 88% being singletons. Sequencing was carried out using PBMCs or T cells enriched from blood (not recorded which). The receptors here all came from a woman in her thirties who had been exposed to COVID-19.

The CDR3 spells CASSRFSGLDYNEQFF. In nucleotides, the CDR3 is TGCGCCAGCAGCCGCTTTAGCGGGCTAGATTACAATGAGCAGTTCTTC. J is TRBJ2-1 and V is TRBV5-1; 7 positions agree with TRBD2. This CDR3 spans 16 amino acids. Germline V gives CDR1 SGHRS, CDR2 YFSETQ. V was pared by 4 bases and J by 4 bases, with 11 bases of the junction left unmatched.

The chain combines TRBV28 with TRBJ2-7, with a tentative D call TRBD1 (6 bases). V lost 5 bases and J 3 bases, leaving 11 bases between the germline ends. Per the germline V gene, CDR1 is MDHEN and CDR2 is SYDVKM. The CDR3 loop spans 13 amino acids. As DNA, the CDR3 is TGTGCCAGCAGTCTAGGGGGTGGCTACGAGCAGTACTTC. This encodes CASSLGGGYEQYF.

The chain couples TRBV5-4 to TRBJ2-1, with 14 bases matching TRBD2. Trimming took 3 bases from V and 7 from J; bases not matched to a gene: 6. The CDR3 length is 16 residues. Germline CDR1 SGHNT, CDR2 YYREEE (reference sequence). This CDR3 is CASSSGTSGGTNEQFF. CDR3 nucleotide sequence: TGTGCCAGCAGCTCCGGGACTAGCGGGGGTACAAATGAGCAGTTCTTC.

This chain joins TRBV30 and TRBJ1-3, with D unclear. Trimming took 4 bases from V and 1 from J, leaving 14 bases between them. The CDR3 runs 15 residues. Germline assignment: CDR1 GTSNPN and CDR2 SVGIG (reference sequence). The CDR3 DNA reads TGTGCCTGGAAGTTCGGGGTCGGGTCTGGAAACACCATATATTTT. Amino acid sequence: CAWKFGVGSGNTIYF.